This T cell receptor beta chain was captured by sequencing in a study of OX40 agonist ivuxolimab in advanced cancers. Overall study: Ivuxolimab, an agonist antibody against OX40 (CD134), was given to patients. The mean age was roughly 60 years, ranging from 23 to 79, with 65% to 85% of participants male.

Trimming cost V 0 bases and J 2 bases, with 10 bases left between them. The CDR3 has 15 residues. Germline CDR1 SGHNT, CDR2 YYREEE (reference sequence). Profiled with immunoSEQ multiplex PCR; TCRdb holds only in-frame clones, not every one. Found here are roughly 110,000 clones, approximately 89% of them singletons; the top ten hold 1.2%. The gene calls are TRBV5-4 and TRBJ2-3; D unresolved. The clonotype originates from an adult with an advanced solid tumor such as melanoma, head and neck, liver or kidney cancer. The sample was CD4+ or CD8+ T cells sorted from blood, taken in a trial of the OX40 agonist ivuxolimab. CDR3 DNA sequence: TGTGCCAGCAGCTTGGGCGGAGTTAACACAGATACGCAGTATTTT. Its protein is CASSLGGVNTDTQYF.